This TCR beta chain is from a study of T cell responses to AZD1222 COVID-19 vaccine. Method: immunoSEQ multiplex PCR; TCRdb's copy keeps in-frame clones and lacks some. This table holds some 100,000 clones, 86% found once. The specimen was peripheral blood, collected on day 0 of AZD1222 vaccination. This TCR was sampled from an adult in good health.

CDR3 residues: CASSLDPGRAGANVLTF. The CDR3 DNA is TGCGCCAGCAGCTTGGATCCGGGCAGGGCTGGGGCCAACGTCCTGACTTTC. This chain connects TRBV5-1 to TRBJ2-6; a weak D match, TRBD1 (5 bases). This CDR3 has 17 residues. In germline, CDR1 is SGHRS, CDR2 YFSETQ. The V and J ends lost 0 bases and 2 bases respectively, with 12 bases between them.